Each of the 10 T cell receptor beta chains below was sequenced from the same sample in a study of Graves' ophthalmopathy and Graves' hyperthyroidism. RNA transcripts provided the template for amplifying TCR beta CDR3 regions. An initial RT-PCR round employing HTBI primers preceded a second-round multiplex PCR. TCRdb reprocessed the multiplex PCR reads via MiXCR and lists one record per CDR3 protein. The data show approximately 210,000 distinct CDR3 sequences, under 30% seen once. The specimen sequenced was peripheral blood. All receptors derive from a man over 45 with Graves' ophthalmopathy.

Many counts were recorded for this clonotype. The CDR3 loop reads CASSSTDREYF. The CDR3 coding sequence is TGTGCCAGCAGTTCGACGGACAGGGAGTACTTC. The V call is TRBV28, the J call TRBJ2-5, with 8 bases that match TRBD1. The V and J ends lost 4 bases and 12 bases, in that order; junction bases with no gene match: 4. In germline, CDR1 is MDHEN, CDR2 SYDVKM. The CDR3 runs 11 residues.

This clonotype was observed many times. The CDR3 protein is CASGLSGADEQYF. In nucleotides, the CDR3 is TGTGCTAGTGGTTTATCAGGGGCTGACGAGCAGTACTTC. V is TRBV12-5 and J is TRBJ2-7; possibly TRBD1 for D (6 bases). There are 13 residues in the CDR3. Between the trimmed V and J ends, which lost 3 bases and 5 bases, there was a span of 11 bases. Germline lookup yields CDR1 LGHNT and CDR2 FRNRAP.

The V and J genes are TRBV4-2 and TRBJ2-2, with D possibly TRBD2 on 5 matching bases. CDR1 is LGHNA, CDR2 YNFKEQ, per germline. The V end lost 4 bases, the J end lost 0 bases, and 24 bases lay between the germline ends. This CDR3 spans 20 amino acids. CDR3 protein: CASSPGVGRRAVSNTGELFF. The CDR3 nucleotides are TGTGCCAGCAGCCCTGGAGTAGGGAGACGGGCCGTATCGAACACCGGGGAGCTGTTTTTT.

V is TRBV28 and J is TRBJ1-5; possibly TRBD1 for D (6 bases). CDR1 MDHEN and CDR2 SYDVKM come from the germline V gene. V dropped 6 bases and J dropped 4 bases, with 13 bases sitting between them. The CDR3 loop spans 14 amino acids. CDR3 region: CASSTRDTNQPQHF. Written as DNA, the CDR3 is TGTGCCAGCAGCACCCGGGACACAAATCAGCCCCAGCATTTT.

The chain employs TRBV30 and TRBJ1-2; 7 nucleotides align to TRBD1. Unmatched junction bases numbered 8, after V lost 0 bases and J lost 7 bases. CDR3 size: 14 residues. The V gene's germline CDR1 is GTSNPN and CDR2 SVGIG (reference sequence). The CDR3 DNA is TGTGCCTGGAGTGTACAGACAGGGAGAGGTGGCTACACCTTC. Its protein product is CAWSVQTGRGGYTF.

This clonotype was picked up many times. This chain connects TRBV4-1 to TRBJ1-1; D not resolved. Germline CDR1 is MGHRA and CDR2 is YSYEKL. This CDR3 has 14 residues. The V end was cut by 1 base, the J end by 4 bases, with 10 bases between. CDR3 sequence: CASSQGPAPTEAFF. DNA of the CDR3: TGCGCCAGCAGCCAAGGACCCGCCCCCACTGAAGCTTTCTTT.

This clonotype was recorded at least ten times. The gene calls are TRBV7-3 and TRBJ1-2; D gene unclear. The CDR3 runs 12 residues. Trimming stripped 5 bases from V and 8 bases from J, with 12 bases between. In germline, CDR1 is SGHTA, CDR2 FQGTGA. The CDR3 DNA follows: TGTGCCAGCAGCCCGGACGGCTTGGGCTACACCTTC. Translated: CASSPDGLGYTF.

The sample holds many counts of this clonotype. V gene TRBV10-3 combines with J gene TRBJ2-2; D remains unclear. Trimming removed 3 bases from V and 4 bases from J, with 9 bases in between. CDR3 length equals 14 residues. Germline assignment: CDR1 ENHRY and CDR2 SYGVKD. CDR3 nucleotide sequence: TGTGCCATCAGTGATGGGCCCGGCACCGGGGAGCTGTTTTTT. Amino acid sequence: CAISDGPGTGELFF.

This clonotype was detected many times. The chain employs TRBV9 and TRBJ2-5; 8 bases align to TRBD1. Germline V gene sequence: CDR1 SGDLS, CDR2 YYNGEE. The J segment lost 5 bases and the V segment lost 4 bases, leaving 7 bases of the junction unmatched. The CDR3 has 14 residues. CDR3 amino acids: CASSPWDRRETQYF. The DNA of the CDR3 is TGTGCCAGCAGCCCTTGGGACAGGCGGGAGACCCAGTACTTC. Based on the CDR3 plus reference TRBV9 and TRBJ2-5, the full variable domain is DSGVTQTPKHLITATGQRVTLRCSPRSGDLSVYWYQQSLDQGLQFLIQYYNGEERAKGNILERFSAQQFPDLHSELNLSSLELGDSALYFCASSPWDRRETQYFGPGTRLLVL.

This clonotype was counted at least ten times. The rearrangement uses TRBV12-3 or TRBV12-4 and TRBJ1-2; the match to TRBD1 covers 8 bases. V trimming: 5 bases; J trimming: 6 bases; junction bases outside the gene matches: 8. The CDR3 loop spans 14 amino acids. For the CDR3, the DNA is TGTGCCAGCAGTCTCCGGACAGGGTATGATGGCTACACCTTC. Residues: CASSLRTGYDGYTF.